The 8 T cell receptor beta chains presented below share a single source sample, sequenced in a study of immune evolution from preneoplasia to lung adenocarcinoma. Here immunoSEQ multiplex PCR was the method, and the copy in TCRdb shows in-frame clones only, minus some. The data show around 3,000 clones, about 85% seen once. Sequencing input: FFPE invasive lung adenocarcinoma tissue. Every receptor here comes from a person aged 70 to 85 with invasive lung adenocarcinoma.

In DNA, the CDR3 is TGTGCCAGCAGCTTGGCGGGAACCCCCTCAGACGAGCAGTACTTC. It translates to CASSLAGTPSDEQYF. The chain is built from TRBV5-4 and TRBJ2-7; D might be TRBD2 (5 bases). Germline CDR1 reads SGHNT; CDR2 reads YYREEE (reference sequence). The CDR3 contains 15 residues. V lost 0 bases and J lost 5, with 15 bases in between.

The chain combines TRBV10-3 with TRBJ1-5; D remains unclear. This CDR3 spans 14 amino acids. Germline CDR1 ENHRY, CDR2 SYGVKD. V gave up 10 bases and J gave up 6 bases, with 19 bases separating them. The CDR3 spells CATTPAGVGQPQHF. The DNA of the CDR3 is TGTGCCACAACACCGGCCGGGGTCGGTCAGCCCCAGCATTTT.

The chain has TRBV5-4 and TRBJ2-5; D unclear. V dropped 0 bases and J dropped 3 bases, with 9 bases sitting between them. The CDR3 sequence is 14 residues long. Germline loops: CDR1 SGHNT, CDR2 YYREEE (reference sequence). The CDR3 reads CASSLGSRKETQYF. CDR3 in DNA: TGTGCCAGCAGCTTGGGGAGTAGAAAAGAGACCCAGTACTTC.

V usage is TRBV7-8 and J usage is TRBJ2-7; weak D call: TRBD2 (6 bases). CDR1 and CDR2 from the germline V gene are SGHVS and FQNEAQ. The CDR3 is made up of 17 amino acids. The ends were cut back, 1 base at V and 4 bases at J, with 20 bases in the middle. Here the CDR3 reads CASSLGRPGLRLYEQYF. The CDR3 coding sequence is TGTGCCAGCAGCTTAGGGAGACCGGGACTGAGATTGTACGAGCAGTACTTC. Based on the CDR3 plus reference TRBV7-8 and TRBJ2-7, the full variable domain is GAGVSQSPRYKVAKRGQDVALRCDPISGHVSLFWYQQALGQGPEFLTYFQNEAQLDKSGLPSDRFFAERPEGSVSTLKIQRTQQEDSAVYLCASSLGRPGLRLYEQYFGPGTRLTVT.

The rearrangement joins TRBV5-6 to TRBJ1-5, with 9 bases matching TRBD1. The J segment lost 6 bases and the V segment lost 6 bases, leaving 16 bases of the junction unmatched. This CDR3 region has 17 residues. Germline lookup yields CDR1 SGHDT and CDR2 YYEEEE. CDR3: CASNFLRDREAGQPQHF. The CDR3 DNA sequence: TGTGCCAGCAACTTTCTACGGGACAGGGAGGCCGGTCAGCCCCAGCATTTT.

The chain recombines TRBV4-2 with TRBJ2-4; 9 bases map to TRBD1. The V segment lost 3 bases and the J segment 3 bases; nucleotides outside the gene matches: 6. The CDR3 has 16 amino acids. Per the germline V gene, CDR1 is LGHNA and CDR2 is YNFKEQ. The CDR3 reads CASSQERQGVKNIQYF. The DNA of the CDR3 is TGTGCCAGCAGCCAGGAACGACAGGGGGTCAAAAACATTCAGTACTTC.

The chain is built from TRBV28 and TRBJ2-7; 8 nucleotides agree with TRBD1. CDR1 and CDR2 from the germline V gene are MDHEN and SYDVKM. CDR3 length: 15 amino acids. The V segment lost 6 bases and the J segment 2 bases; nucleotides outside the gene matches: 9. CDR3 region: CASRPTGQGTYEQYF. The CDR3 coding sequence is TGTGCCAGCAGGCCGACAGGACAGGGAACCTACGAGCAGTACTTC.

This rearrangement joins TRBV5-6 to TRBJ1-2; D is uncertain. The CDR3 has 13 amino acids. CDR1 and CDR2 from the germline V gene are SGHDT and YYEEEE. Trimming left V 2 bases short and J 4 bases short, with 9 bases between. The CDR3 nucleotides are TGTGCCAGCAGCTTTCGGGCTGCCTATGGCTACACCTTC. It translates to CASSFRAAYGYTF.